This T cell receptor beta chain was profiled in a study of T cell changes during pregnancy in multiple sclerosis. The method was immunoSEQ multiplex PCR; TCRdb's version includes in-frame clones alone and lacks a portion of them. The profile shows some 30,000 clones, roughly 86% of them singletons. There are 15 residues in the CDR3. The V gene lost 3 bases and the J gene lost 2 bases, with 13 bases spanning the gap. Germline values: CDR1 MNHEY, CDR2 SVGAGI. Here the sequenced sample was CD8+ T cells from peripheral blood mononuclear cells, taken in the second trimester of pregnancy. The chain recombines TRBV6-5 with TRBJ2-5, with a weak D call TRBD2 (6 bases). The sequence was collected from a female donor with multiple sclerosis, enrolled in a pregnancy study. CDR3: CASSYLGGGQETQYF. The CDR3 DNA is TGTGCCAGCAGTTATTTGGGTGGGGGGCAAGAGACCCAGTACTTC.